This is a list of T cell receptor beta chains from one sample in a study of cytomegalovirus exposure and HLA in healthy donors. Profiled with immunoSEQ multiplex PCR; TCRdb holds only in-frame clones, not every one. Reported are over 75,000 clones; the ten largest clones contain more than 5.5%. The sequencing sample was made of PBMCs. The receptors derive from a girl aged 10 to 17 in good health and CMV-seropositive. Both conserved end residues are part of each CDR3. The D gene is left open where the match is weak.

d_gene	v_gene	j_gene	CDR3aa	CDR3nt
.	TRBV5-1	TRBJ1-1	CASSLEGATNTEAFF	TGCGCCAGCAGCTTGGAAGGGGCCACGAACACTGAAGCTTTCTTT
.	TRBV9	TRBJ1-2	CASSGAIQLNHGYTF	TGTGCCAGCAGCGGCGCAATACAGTTAAACCATGGCTACACCTTC
.	TRBV4-3	TRBJ1-2	CASSQDWGRGLVQDYGYTF	TGCGCCAGCAGCCAAGATTGGGGCAGGGGCCTAGTCCAAGACTATGGCTACACCTTC
TRBD1	TRBV6-5	TRBJ2-7	CASSSRDRGFEQYF	TGTGCCAGCAGTTCCAGGGACAGGGGATTCGAGCAGTACTTC
.	TRBV30	TRBJ1-2	CARRRPPYGAGGYTF	TGTGCCCGACGACGACCACCCTACGGTGCGGGAGGCTACACCTTC
TRBD1	TRBV7-3	TRBJ1-6	CASSLRQGFSPLHF	TGTGCCAGCAGCCTACGACAGGGGTTTTCACCCCTCCACTTT
TRBD1	TRBV18	TRBJ1-1	CASSPIQGAADTEAFF	TGTGCCAGCTCACCCATACAGGGGGCCGCGGACACTGAAGCTTTCTTT
TRBD1	TRBV23-1	TRBJ1-1	CASSRHRGNTEAFF	TGCGCCAGCAGTCGTCACAGGGGGAACACTGAAGCTTTCTTT
.	TRBV7-9	TRBJ2-4	CASSLNSQVNIQYF	TGTGCCAGCAGTCTCAACTCACAGGTCAACATTCAGTACTTC
.	TRBV19	TRBJ1-1	CASSARLMNTEAFF	TGTGCCAGTAGTGCGAGGTTGATGAACACTGAAGCTTTCTTT
.	TRBV4-3	TRBJ1-1	CASSQLREDTEAFF	TGCGCCAGCAGCCAGTTGAGGGAGGACACTGAAGCTTTCTTT
.	TRBV14	TRBJ2-2	CASSPWTGELFF	TGTGCCAGCAGCCCCTGGACAGGGGAGCTGTTTTTT
TRBD2	TRBV7-6	TRBJ2-3	CASSLGGGAPDTQYF	TGTGCCAGCAGCTTGGGCGGGGGGGCCCCAGATACGCAGTATTTT
TRBD1	TRBV6-1	TRBJ1-2	CASSAGQGAHGYTF	TGTGCCAGCAGTGCAGGACAGGGGGCGCATGGCTACACCTTC
.	TRBV6-6	TRBJ2-5	CASRQGGLETQYF	TGTGCCAGCAGGCAGGGAGGTTTGGAGACCCAGTACTTC